The 29 T cell receptor beta chains listed next were all sequenced from one sample in a study of blood T cell repertoires in COVID-19. Some clones are missing from TCRdb's copy, which holds only in-frame ones; the method was immunoSEQ multiplex PCR. The repertoire holds approximately 170,000 clones, with approximately 85% as singletons. The sequencing input was PBMCs or T cells enriched from blood (not recorded which). Receptors originate from a woman in her late teens or twenties who had recovered from COVID-19.

The genes are TRBV27 and TRBJ2-7, with 9 bases lining up with TRBD1. The ends lost 2 bases at V and 2 bases at J; junction bases unmatched: 4. In germline, CDR1 is MNHEY, CDR2 SMNVEV (reference sequence). This CDR3 spans 15 amino acids. Here the CDR3 reads CASSLTGTGTYEQYF. Here the CDR3 DNA reads TGTGCCAGCAGTTTAACCGGGACAGGGACCTACGAGCAGTACTTC.

The chain couples TRBV13 to TRBJ2-7; D unresolved. This CDR3 is 15 amino acids long. Deletions cut 5 bases from V and 0 bases from J, with 14 bases between. The germline V gene encodes CDR1 PRHDT and CDR2 FYEKMQ (reference sequence). The CDR3 nucleotides are TGTGCCAGCAGCCCCAGCCCAGCGCGCTCCTACGAGCAGTACTTC. Translated: CASSPSPARSYEQYF.

In this sample, this clone turned up once. This chain uses TRBV18 with TRBJ2-1; perhaps TRBD1 as D (5 bases). Germline CDR1 reads KGHSH; CDR2 reads LQKENI. The CDR3 length is 12 residues. V was shortened by 5 bases and J by 6 bases, with 8 bases between the two germline ends. CDR3 region: CASSNTGNEQFF. The CDR3 coding sequence is TGTGCCAGCTCAAATACAGGCAATGAGCAGTTCTTC.

The chain has TRBV10-3 and TRBJ2-5; tentative D call: TRBD1 (6 bases). CDR1 is ENHRY and CDR2 is SYGVKD in the germline V gene. Trimming shortened V by 2 bases and J by 5 bases, and 12 bases separated the two germline ends. This CDR3 has 14 amino acids. CDR3 region: CAISEPSRGETQYF. The CDR3 DNA reads as TGTGCCATCAGTGAGCCTAGTAGGGGGGAGACCCAGTACTTC.

The rearrangement uses TRBV29-1 and TRBJ2-1; TRBD1 matches 7 bases. CDR1 is SQVTM and CDR2 is ANQGSEA in the germline V gene. The CDR3 covers 13 residues. The V segment lost 7 bases and the J segment 6 bases; nucleotides outside the gene matches: 9. CDR3 sequence reads: CSGDSGTVNEQFF. The CDR3 DNA reads as TGCAGCGGCGACTCCGGGACAGTCAATGAGCAGTTCTTC.

This chain uses TRBV6-5 with TRBJ1-1; 9 bases agree with TRBD1. Trimming cost V 8 bases and J 3 bases; bases outside gene matches: 7. Germline lookup yields CDR1 MNHEY and CDR2 SVGAGI. This CDR3 comprises 14 residues. CDR3 amino acids: CASGGTGHHTEAFF. As DNA, the CDR3 is TGTGCCAGCGGGGGGACAGGGCACCACACTGAAGCTTTCTTT.

A note on this clone: This sample includes further DNA sequences coding for the same CDR3. J is TRBJ2-7 and V is TRBV6-5, with 9 bases identical to TRBD1. Germline CDR1 MNHEY, CDR2 SVGAGI. V shed 6 bases, J shed 5 bases, and the junction held 2 bases outside the gene matches. CDR3 length: 12 amino acids. The CDR3 DNA is TGTGCCAGCAGCCGGACAGGGGACGAGCAGTACTTC. Translation: CASSRTGDEQYF.

This clone was observed many times. The CDR3 region has the DNA TGTGCCAGCAGTGAAGCGGCGGGAGGTGGCCCAGATACGCAGTATTTT. Residues: CASSEAAGGGPDTQYF. The V call is TRBV6-1, the J call TRBJ2-3; the match to TRBD2 covers 8 bases. Germline V gives CDR1 MNHNS, CDR2 SASEGT. This CDR3 region has 16 residues. Trimming at V came to 0 bases and at J to 4 bases, leaving 6 bases not matched to a gene.

The rearrangement joins TRBV10-3 to TRBJ2-5; a possible D gene is TRBD2 (5 bases). Germline CDR1 reads ENHRY; CDR2 reads SYGVKD. V gave up 0 bases and J gave up 5 bases, with 7 bases separating them. The CDR3 is 13 amino acids. The CDR3 DNA reads as TGTGCCATCAGTGAGTCGCCGGGGGAGACCCAGTACTTC. Protein: CAISESPGETQYF.

CDR3 sequence (DNA): TGTGCCAGCAGCGCTAGCGGGGGGCAGGGCGGTGAAGCTTTCTTT. Protein sequence: CASSASGGQGGEAFF. The V call is TRBV7-8, the J call TRBJ1-1; tentative D call: TRBD1 (6 bases). The CDR3 spans 15 residues. Trimming pared 5 bases from V and 7 bases from J, leaving 20 bases between. CDR1 is SGHVS and CDR2 is FQNEAQ in the germline V gene.

On this clone itself: The junction departs from the called germline gene at one end, perhaps through a read error. The rearrangement uses TRBV7-7 and TRBJ2-5; the D gene is possibly TRBD1 (6 bases). Germline V gene lookup returns CDR1 SSHAT and CDR2 FNYEAQ (reference sequence). This CDR3 is built from 15 residues. CDR3 sequence (DNA): TGTGCTAGCAGACGAACACCCTCGAGGGGGGAGACCCAGTACTTC. It encodes CASRRTPSRGETQYF.

This sequence joins TRBV29-1 and TRBJ1-5; 9 bases line up with TRBD1. CDR1 is SQVTM, CDR2 ANQGSEA, per germline. V lost 7 bases to trimming and J lost 5 bases; unmatched junction nucleotides: 6. This CDR3 comprises 13 residues. The CDR3 region is CSGGQGLDQPQHF. The DNA for the CDR3 is TGCAGCGGGGGACAGGGCTTGGATCAGCCCCAGCATTTT. The entire variable domain, with the rest obtained from reference TRBV29-1 and TRBJ1-5, is as follows: SAVISQKPSRDICQRGTSLTIQCQVDSQVTMMFWYRQQPGQSLTLIATANQGSEATYESGFVIDKFPISRPNLTFSTLTVSNMSPEDSSIYLCSGGQGLDQPQHFGDGTRLSIL.

This clone was seen just once. The chain is built from TRBV28 and TRBJ1-4; 9 bases map to TRBD1. Germline V lookup: CDR1 MDHEN, CDR2 SYDVKM. The length of the CDR3 is 16 residues. Trimming removed 3 bases from V and 11 bases from J; junction bases left unmatched: 13. As DNA, the CDR3 is TGTGCCAGCAGTTTTTATTTGGTGACAGGGGGTGAGAAACTGTTTTTT. Its protein product is CASSFYLVTGGEKLFF.

The chain combines TRBV6-4 with TRBJ1-6; 7 bases line up with TRBD1. With V trimmed by 7 bases and J by 5 bases, 14 bases remained unmatched. The CDR3 has 17 residues. Germline assignment: CDR1 MRHNA and CDR2 SNTAGT. Written as DNA, the CDR3 is TGTGCCAGCACCGACCCGACAGGGCCGAAGAATAATTCACCCCTCCACTTT. Its protein product is CASTDPTGPKNNSPLHF.

In this sample, this clone turned up once. The chain uses TRBV5-1 and TRBJ1-2, with D hard to call. Germline CDR1 and CDR2: SGHRS and YFSETQ. Trimming left V 0 bases short and J 2 bases short, with 11 bases between. This CDR3 has 15 amino acids. The CDR3 region has the DNA TGCGCCAGCAGCTTGGGGCTCGACGGGAACTATGGCTACACCTTC. This encodes CASSLGLDGNYGYTF.

The chain has TRBV6-6 and TRBJ1-5; 9 bases fit TRBD1. With V trimmed by 5 bases and J by 6 bases, 5 bases remained unmatched. Germline lookup yields CDR1 MNHNY and CDR2 SVGAGI (reference sequence). The CDR3 has 14 residues. CDR3 residues: CASSPRTGVQPQHF. CDR3 DNA sequence: TGTGCCAGCAGTCCTCGGACAGGGGTTCAGCCCCAGCATTTT.

This sequence joins TRBV19 and TRBJ1-1; D gene uncertain. Trimming stripped 1 base from V and 3 bases from J, with 15 bases between. Germline V gives CDR1 LNHDA, CDR2 SQIVND (reference sequence). The CDR3 length is 16 residues. CDR3 in DNA: TGTGCCAGTAGTATAGCAATTCTTCGGGTGGACACTGAAGCTTTCTTT. Residues: CASSIAILRVDTEAFF.

CDR3 DNA sequence: TGTGCCAGCAGTTTTTTCGGGGGGCAAGAGACCCAGTACTTC. Translated, it gives CASSFFGGQETQYF. The chain has TRBV27 and TRBJ2-5; 7 bases are shared with TRBD2. Germline V CDR1 and CDR2: MNHEY, SMNVEV (reference sequence). After removal of 3 bases from V and 2 bases from J, the junction contained 3 bases not matched to a gene. The CDR3 is 14 residues long.

V usage is TRBV7-9 and J usage is TRBJ2-3; a possible D gene is TRBD1 (6 bases). Germline CDR1 reads SEHNR; CDR2 reads FQNEAQ (reference sequence). Trimming removed 5 bases from V and 6 bases from J, with 18 bases in between. The CDR3 has 15 residues. The CDR3 bases are TGTGCCAGCAGCCCCAGGGGCCCTGATGCGGATACGCAGTATTTT. Translated, it gives CASSPRGPDADTQYF.

The chain couples TRBV5-8 to TRBJ2-1, with D tentatively TRBD2 (5 bases). Germline CDR1 SGHTS, CDR2 YDEGEE. The CDR3 spans 17 residues. The germline V and J ends were trimmed by 4 bases and 2 bases, with 19 bases remaining between them. CDR3 DNA sequence: TGTGCCAGCAGCCACTACTTAGCGTCGCTAACCTACAATGAGCAGTTCTTC. It yields the protein CASSHYLASLTYNEQFF.

The genes are TRBV5-5 and TRBJ2-1; 7 nucleotides match TRBD1. This CDR3 has 15 residues. V shed 0 bases and J 2 bases; nucleotides not matched to a gene: 2. The germline CDR1 and CDR2 sequences are SGHKS and YYEKEE (reference sequence). The CDR3, as DNA: TGTGCCAGCAGCTTGGAGGGGGCCACCTACAATGAGCAGTTCTTC. It is translated as CASSLEGATYNEQFF. Combining the CDR3 with reference TRBV5-5 and TRBJ2-1 gives the whole variable domain DAGVTQSPTHLIKTRGQQVTLRCSPISGHKSVSWYQQVLGQGPQFIFQYYEKEERGRGNFPDRFSARQFPNYSSELNVNALLLGDSALYLCASSLEGATYNEQFFGPGTRLTVL.

The chain is built from TRBV6-2 or TRBV6-3 and TRBJ2-6, with D tentatively TRBD1 (6 bases). The CDR3 covers 20 residues. Germline V gene lookup returns CDR1 MNHEY and CDR2 SVGEGT. Trimming took off 0 bases at V and 0 bases at J, with 18 bases between the two ends. This CDR3 is CASSYSIAAGDPSGANVLTF. DNA of the CDR3: TGTGCCAGCAGTTACTCGATTGCTGCAGGGGATCCCTCTGGGGCCAACGTCCTGACTTTC.

The CDR3 loop reads CASSRDSEAFF. The DNA of the CDR3 is TGTGCCAGCAGCCGGGACAGTGAAGCTTTCTTT. The chain combines TRBV7-8 with TRBJ1-1; 7 bases line up with TRBD1. The V gene end was trimmed by 5 bases and the J gene end by 7 bases; junction bases not matched to a gene: 1. Germline CDR1 reads SGHVS; CDR2 reads FQNEAQ. The CDR3 contains 11 residues.

The chain joins TRBV9 to TRBJ2-5; no firm D call. This CDR3 has 14 amino acids. Germline lookup yields CDR1 SGDLS and CDR2 YYNGEE. Trimming removed 5 bases at V and 0 bases at J, with 11 bases between. CDR3 nucleotides: TGTGCCAGCAGTCCCAGTACGTACCAAGAGACCCAGTACTTC. Protein product: CASSPSTYQETQYF.

The chain links TRBV7-9 to TRBJ1-5, with TRBD1 identical over 7 bases. The junction had 4 bases not matched to a gene; V was cut back by 6 bases and J by 2 bases. CDR1 is SEHNR and CDR2 is FQNEAQ in the germline V gene (reference sequence). This CDR3 is 14 amino acids long. The CDR3 reads CASSYTGGNQPQHF. The CDR3 DNA reads as TGTGCCAGCAGTTATACAGGGGGCAATCAGCCCCAGCATTTT.

The chain links TRBV7-2 to TRBJ1-6; TRBD1 agrees at 9 bases. The V gene's germline CDR1 is SGHTA and CDR2 FQGNSA. The ends lost 4 bases at V and 7 bases at J; junction bases unmatched: 8. This CDR3 spans 16 amino acids. The CDR3 DNA is TGTGCCAGCAGCTCATCATCCGGGACAGGGAATTCACCCCTCCACTTT. Protein sequence: CASSSSSGTGNSPLHF.

The V gene is TRBV7-9, the J gene TRBJ2-3; 9 bases match TRBD2. Per the germline V gene, CDR1 is SEHNR and CDR2 is FQNEAQ (reference sequence). The CDR3 sequence is 15 residues long. V dropped 3 bases and J dropped 2; count of bases not matched to a gene: 3. CDR3 loop: CASSFLAGITDTQYF. CDR3 coding DNA: TGTGCCAGCAGCTTTCTAGCGGGGATCACAGATACGCAGTATTTT.

The J gene is TRBJ2-5, the V gene TRBV20-1; D is possibly TRBD2 (5 bases). This CDR3 comprises 14 residues. Germline CDR1 and CDR2: DFQATT and SNEGSKA (reference sequence). The V end lost 3 bases, the J end lost 0 bases, and 11 bases lay between the germline ends. The CDR3 spells CSASGGPNQETQYF. CDR3 DNA sequence: TGCAGTGCTAGTGGCGGGCCAAACCAAGAGACCCAGTACTTC.

CDR3 coding DNA: TGTGCCAGTAGTAGGGACAGGGGGGGGGATCAGCCCCAGCATTTT. It yields the protein CASSRDRGGDQPQHF. This chain connects TRBV19 to TRBJ1-5, with 11 bases that match TRBD1. V lost 4 bases and J lost 5; bases outside the gene matches: 4. CDR3 length: 15 amino acids. The germline V gene encodes CDR1 LNHDA and CDR2 SQIVND (reference sequence). Looking up the rest from reference TRBV19 and TRBJ1-5 gives the full variable domain: DGGITQSPKYLFRKEGQNVTLSCEQNLNHDAMYWYRQDPGQGLRLIYYSQIVNDFQKGDIAEGYSVSREKKESFPLTVTSAQKNPTAFYLCASSRDRGGDQPQHFGDGTRLSIL.